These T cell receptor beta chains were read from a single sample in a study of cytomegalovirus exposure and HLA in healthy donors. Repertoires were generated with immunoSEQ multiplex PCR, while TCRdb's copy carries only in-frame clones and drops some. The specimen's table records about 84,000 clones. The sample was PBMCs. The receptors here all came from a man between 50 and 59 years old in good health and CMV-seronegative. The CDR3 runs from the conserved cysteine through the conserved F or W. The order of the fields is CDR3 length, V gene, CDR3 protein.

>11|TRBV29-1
CSARQGIEQFF
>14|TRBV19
CASSAGRMNTEAFF
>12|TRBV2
CASSWTESPLHF
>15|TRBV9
CASSVGLTGRYGYTF
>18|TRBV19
CASSIIPGQGETGNTIYF
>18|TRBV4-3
CASSATGTSGGNTDTQYF
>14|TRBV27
CASSLGREVDEQYF
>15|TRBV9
CASSVTGQGNYEQYF
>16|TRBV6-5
CASRYHGGDPNSPLHF
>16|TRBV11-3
CASSLGTSPSMETQYF
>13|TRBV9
CASSVNGNEKLFF
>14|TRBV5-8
CASSPGTGLRGYTF
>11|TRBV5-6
CASSFKGRAFF
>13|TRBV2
CATSPQGDLWAFF
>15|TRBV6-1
CASSTQTGGGSEAFF
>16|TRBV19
CASSIGLRGDTGELFF
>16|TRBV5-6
CASSLRTGGVLYGYTF
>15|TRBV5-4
CASSLGGGVQETQYF
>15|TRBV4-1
CASSQEVGGAPGYTF
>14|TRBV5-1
CASSLDGGRYEQYF
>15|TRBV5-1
CASSPREGLNTEAFF
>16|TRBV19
CASTPTLGEGGNTIYF
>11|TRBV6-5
CATLHGSKQYF
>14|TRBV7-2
CASSLGLAPYEQYF
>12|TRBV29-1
CSVETGLNEQFF
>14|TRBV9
CASSARNYQETQYF
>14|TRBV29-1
CSAQWGSVENIQYF
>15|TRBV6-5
CASSYAAKFADTQYF
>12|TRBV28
CASSFRNQPQHF
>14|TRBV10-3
CAISEGQGTYEQYF
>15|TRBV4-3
CASSQEAAGGLEQYF
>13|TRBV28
CASSLATREKLFF
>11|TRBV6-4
CASSGGIGTFF
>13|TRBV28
CASSFFGGDTQYF
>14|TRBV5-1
CASSPGQGAGEQFF
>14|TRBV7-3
CASSPVPDSTEAFF
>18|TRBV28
CASSPHTSGVWNTGELFF
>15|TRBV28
CASRDGQIISGEQYF
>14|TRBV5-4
CASGIQGGDYGYTF
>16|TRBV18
CASSPLTTGPGEKLFF
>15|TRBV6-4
CASSESFRATGELFF
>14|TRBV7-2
CASSFTTGGTEAFF
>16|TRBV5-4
CASSLGGLTVNQPQHF
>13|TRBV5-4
CASSPLVDSEAFF
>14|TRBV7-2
CASSPAGRTYEQYF
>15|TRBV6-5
CATLVAGRSTYEQYF
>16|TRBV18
CASSPGTGPVDTEAFF
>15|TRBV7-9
CASSLAGGRAYGYTF
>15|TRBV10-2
CASSDPGGYFYEQYF
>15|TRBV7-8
CASSPEAGGVQPQHF
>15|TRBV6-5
CASSYQTGRVSGYTF
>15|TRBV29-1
CSVASTGDGNQPQHF
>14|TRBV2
CASSGGLSTDTQYF
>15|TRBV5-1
CASSQAYTGKETQYF
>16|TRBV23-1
CASSQWGQGRKTEAFF